This T cell receptor beta chain was recorded in a study of T cell responses to AZD1222 COVID-19 vaccine (dated by TCRdb to the early 2020s). In terms of the full investigation: TCR sequencing covered approximately 230 trial participants: 200 to 220 given two doses of AZD1222 and about 26 given two doses of MenACWY control vaccine. Trial participants were enrolled into age subgroups of 18-55, 56-69 and 70-plus years, which contained approximately 150, 28 and 58 TCR-sequenced participants, respectively.

Broad study findings and their caveats: In the small 56-69-year group, the increase in depth fell short of significance, most likely because of low power. The vaccine-associated CD4 TCRs covered the entire spike protein, and the dominant responses fell in regions 160-218 and 743-854. No day 14 peak-response samples were available, so repertoires were characterized only after the peak T cell response. A significant rise in spike-specific TCR breadth and depth was observed after two AZD1222 doses relative to day 0 and relative to MenACWY recipients. Conclusions about previously exposed vaccinees were limited because only six or seven AZD1222 recipients were SARS-CoV-2 seropositive at baseline. Reportedly, close to half of the unique spike-specific TCRs recognized epitopes lying outside the regions that are mutated in the B.1.351 and B.1.1.7 variants. Participants were mostly white British, with more females than males. The authors suggested clonal diversity may have been underestimated.

The CDR3 regions of human TCRbeta chains were subjected to immunosequencing. Turning to the authors' computational methods: Repertoire TCRs were checked for matches against a reference library of SARS-CoV-2-specific TCRs that had been generated using the MIRA antigen-specificity platform. Breadth meant the fraction of unique TCRs that were SARS-CoV-2-associated, whereas depth meant the fraction of total T cells that were SARS-CoV-2-associated. Using the MIRA data, each spike-specific TCR was assigned both to the spike region to which the TCR was reactive and to a CD4 or CD8 class. Log10-transformed breadth and depth values were compared by one-way ANOVA with Sidak's multiple comparisons tests. What TCRdb holds here is the immuneACCESS table cut down to in-frame rearrangements. Part of the clones is not present; checked against another copy, under half of the missing clones reflect an unresolved V gene, and the others are unexplained. The DNA was the basis for D and trimming; V, J and clone size are from that table. This sample is represented by 150,000 to 180,000 clones; about 90% of them were singletons. More than 5.5% of the sample comes from the top ten.

With regard to this clone: Its antigen target is currently unknown. Its ends do not fully match the called genes, so a read error is possible.

Read against the paper, the sample's time point label means: baseline before first vaccination. This specimen's treatment or condition label, interpreted: meningococcal conjugate vaccine given as trial control. Samples from vaccinated people were obtained from the UK trials COV001 and COV002, which included a single-blind randomized controlled phase 2/3 trial of AZD1222 (ChAdOx1 nCoV-19) in healthy adults. Trial participant PBMC samples were collected at day 0 and day 28 after the second dose for TCRbeta chain sequencing. CDR1 LGHDT and CDR2 YNNKEL were looked up in the germline V gene (reference sequence). The CDR3 runs 14 amino acids, cysteine and phenylalanine included. This entry keeps only the CDR3 DNA: 42 bases, framed from base 1.

The receptor comes from an adult in good health. Rearrangement joined TRBV3-1 (or the pseudogene TRBV3-2) to TRBJ2-5; 11 central bases correspond to TRBD1. The source was peripheral blood, collected on day 0 of MenACWY control vaccination. The CDR3 protein: CASSQGTGGAAGHF. The nucleotide sequence is given as TGTGCCAGCAGCCAAGGGACAGGGGGCGCCGCCGGCCACTTC.